This TCR beta chain was captured in a study of blood T cell repertoires in COVID-19. Study information: The United States, Italy and Spain supplied acute and convalescent COVID-19 samples. In each case, the material was cDNA or gDNA derived from T cells, B-cell-depleted T cells, or PBMCs.

In the authors' workflow: Estimation of nucleated cell counts was performed using reference gene primer amplification. TCRdb keeps only in-frame clones here, not all; method: immunoSEQ multiplex PCR. V, J and clone size derive from that table, while D and trimming were established from the DNA sequence. The table lists some 80,000 clones, roughly 89% of them singletons, with under 5% in the top ten. This CDR3 has 16 residues. V lost 4 bases and J lost 3, with 18 bases in between. CDR1 is SGHRS and CDR2 is YFSETQ in the germline V gene. The receptor was isolated from a woman aged 80 or over with active or convalescent COVID-19. Sequencing was done on a sample of peripheral blood. V usage is TRBV5-1 and J usage is TRBJ2-3; tentative D call: TRBD1 (6 bases). The CDR3 is CASSVAVGQGTDTQYF. CDR3 nucleotides: TGCGCCAGCAGCGTCGCCGTCGGGCAGGGGACAGATACGCAGTATTTT.